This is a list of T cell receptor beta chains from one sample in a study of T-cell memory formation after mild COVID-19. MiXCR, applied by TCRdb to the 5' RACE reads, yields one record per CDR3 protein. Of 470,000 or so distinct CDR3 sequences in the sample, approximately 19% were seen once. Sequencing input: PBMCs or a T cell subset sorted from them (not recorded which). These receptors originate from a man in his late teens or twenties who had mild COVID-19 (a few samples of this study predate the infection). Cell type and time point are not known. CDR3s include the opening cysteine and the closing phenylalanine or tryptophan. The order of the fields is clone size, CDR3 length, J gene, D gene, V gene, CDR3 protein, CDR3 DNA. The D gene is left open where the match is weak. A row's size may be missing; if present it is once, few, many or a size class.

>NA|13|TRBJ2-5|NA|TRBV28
CASSLWGPRTQYF
TGTGCCAGCAGTTTATGGGGCCCGAGGACCCAGTACTTC
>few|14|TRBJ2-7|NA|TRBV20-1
CSARLAGAPYEQYF
TGCAGTGCTAGGCTCGCCGGGGCCCCCTACGAGCAGTACTTC
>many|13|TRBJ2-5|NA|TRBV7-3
CASSQVNGETQYF
TGTGCCAGCAGCCAAGTTAATGGGGAGACCCAGTACTTC
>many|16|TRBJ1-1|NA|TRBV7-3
CASSLTGGTLATEAFF
TGTGCCAGCAGCTTAACTGGTGGCACCCTGGCCACTGAAGCTTTCTTT
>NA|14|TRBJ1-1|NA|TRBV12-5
CASGLGTLNTEAFF
TGTGCTAGTGGTTTGGGAACCCTGAACACTGAAGCTTTCTTT
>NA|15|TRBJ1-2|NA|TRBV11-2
CASSNSIGTYGGYTF
TGTGCCAGCAGCAATAGCATTGGGACCTACGGAGGCTACACCTTC
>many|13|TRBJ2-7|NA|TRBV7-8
CASSLGEMYEQYF
TGTGCCAGCAGCTTAGGTGAAATGTACGAGCAGTACTTC
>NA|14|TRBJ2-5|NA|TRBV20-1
CSARAPSPGETQYF
TGCAGTGCTAGAGCCCCATCGCCCGGCGAGACCCAGTACTTC
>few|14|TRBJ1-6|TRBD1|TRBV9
CASSTGTGLTPLHF
TGTGCCAGCAGCACCGGGACAGGGTTGACACCCCTCCACTTT
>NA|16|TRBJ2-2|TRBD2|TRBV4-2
CASSGLAGLSGGELFF
TGTGCCAGCAGCGGACTAGCGGGGTTATCTGGCGGGGAGCTGTTTTTT
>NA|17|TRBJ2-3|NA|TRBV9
CASSAKAGASYTDTQYF
TGTGCCAGCAGCGCAAAGGCAGGCGCATCCTACACAGATACGCAGTATTTT
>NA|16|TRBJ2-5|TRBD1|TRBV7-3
CASSLRGPDRAETQYF
TGTGCCAGCAGCTTAAGGGGTCCGGACAGGGCAGAGACCCAGTACTTC
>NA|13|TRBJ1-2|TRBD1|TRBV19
CASKTTGPYGYTF
TGTGCCAGTAAAACGACAGGGCCTTATGGCTACACCTTC
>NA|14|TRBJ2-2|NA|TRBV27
CASSLLGVAGELFF
TGTGCCAGCAGTTTACTAGGAGTGGCCGGGGAGCTGTTTTTT
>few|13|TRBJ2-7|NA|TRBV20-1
CSATQRLDSEQYF
TGCAGTGCAACTCAAAGGCTAGATTCCGAGCAGTACTTC
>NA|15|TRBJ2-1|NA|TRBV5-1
CASSLDVGAGNEQFF
TGCGCCAGCAGCTTGGACGTGGGGGCGGGTAATGAGCAGTTCTTC
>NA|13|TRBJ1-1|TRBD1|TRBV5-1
CASSSGTGGRAFF
TGCGCCAGCAGCTCGGGGACAGGGGGAAGAGCTTTCTTT
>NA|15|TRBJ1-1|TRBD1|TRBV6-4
CASRGTGVEDTEAFF
TGTGCCAGCAGGGGGACAGGGGTCGAGGACACTGAAGCTTTCTTT
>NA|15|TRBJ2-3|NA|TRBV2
CASSEFQGLRHTQYF
TGTGCCAGCAGTGAATTTCAGGGGTTGCGGCATACGCAGTATTTT
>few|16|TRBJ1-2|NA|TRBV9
CASSFPQGTGFRGYTF
TGTGCCAGCAGCTTCCCACAGGGTACCGGTTTTCGGGGCTACACCTTC
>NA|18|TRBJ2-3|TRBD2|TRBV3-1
CASSQDVLAGTRTDTQYF
TGTGCCAGCAGCCAAGATGTTCTAGCGGGGACCCGCACAGATACGCAGTATTTT
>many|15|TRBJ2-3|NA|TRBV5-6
CASSLGTAGTDTQYF
TGTGCCAGCAGCCTCGGGACCGCAGGCACAGATACGCAGTATTTT
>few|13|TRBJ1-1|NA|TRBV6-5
CASSRNLNTEAFF
TGTGCCAGCAGCCGTAACCTGAACACTGAAGCTTTCTTT
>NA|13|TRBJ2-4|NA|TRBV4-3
CASSQSSQGIQYF
TGCGCCAGCAGCCAATCCAGCCAGGGCATTCAGTACTTC